The 5 T cell receptor beta chains in this list originate from one sample, sequenced in a study of blood T cell repertoires in COVID-19 (TCRdb year 2020). The library came from the immunoSEQ multiplex PCR assay. This immuneACCESS table, as held by TCRdb, lists in-frame sequences with V and J called but not all clones. Of the missing ones, under half trace to an unresolved V gene in checked studies; the others have no known cause. Recorded for this sample are some 250,000 clones; more than 75% of them occurred a single time. Around 2.8% of the sample belongs to the ten largest clones. Material for sequencing was peripheral blood. The receptors were gathered from a woman aged 30 to 39 who had recovered from COVID-19.

This clone was recorded a few times. V is TRBV6-2 or TRBV6-3 and J is TRBJ1-2, with D uncertain. Per germline, CDR1 MNHEY and CDR2 SVGEGT. The V end was cut by 5 bases, the J end by 3 bases, with 7 bases between. This CDR3 has 12 amino acids. The CDR3, as DNA: TGTGCCAGCAGTACCCGGGACTATGGCTACACCTTC. It specifies CASSTRDYGYTF.

This clone was detected once. This chain joins TRBV5-5 and TRBJ2-5; possible D gene TRBD1, 6 bases. Germline values: CDR1 SGHKS, CDR2 YYEKEE (reference sequence). Trimming left V 2 bases short and J 0 bases short, with 11 bases between. This CDR3 comprises 15 residues. The CDR3 loop is CASSLPTGNQETQYF. The CDR3 nucleotides read TGTGCCAGCAGCTTACCTACAGGGAACCAAGAGACCCAGTACTTC.

The V call is TRBV2, the J call TRBJ1-4; 8 bases are a match to TRBD1. Germline loops: CDR1 SNHLY, CDR2 FYNNEI. After removal of 8 bases from V and 7 bases from J, the junction contained 12 bases not matched to a gene. The CDR3 totals 15 residues. CDR3 DNA sequence: TGTGCCAGCGGGAACCAGGGGGCTAGGGTTGAAAAACTGTTTTTT. This sequence encodes CASGNQGARVEKLFF.

The chain employs TRBV4-2 and TRBJ2-3; 9 bases match TRBD2. After removal of 5 bases from V and 4 bases from J, the junction contained 10 bases not matched to a gene. Germline CDR1 LGHNA, CDR2 YNFKEQ. The CDR3 loop spans 16 amino acids. The chain's CDR3 is CASSYAGTSLADTQYF. The CDR3 nucleotides are TGTGCCAGCAGCTATGCCGGGACTAGCCTGGCAGATACGCAGTATTTT.

The CDR3 coding sequence is TGTGCCAGCAGTTCCATCGAGGGAGAGACTGAAGCTTTCTTT. It is translated as CASSSIEGETEAFF. V is TRBV27 and J is TRBJ1-1; D remains unclear. The V and J ends lost 4 bases and 5 bases respectively, with 14 bases between them. The CDR3 sequence is 14 residues long. Germline CDR1 and CDR2: MNHEY and SMNVEV (reference sequence).